This T cell receptor beta chain was captured in a study of long-term antiretroviral therapy in people with HIV. Remarks on this clone: Its target is not known.

The CDR3 extends over 14 amino acids. The V gene lost 0 bases and the J gene lost 2 bases, with 9 bases spanning the gap. Germline CDR1 SGHRS, CDR2 YFSETQ. Every one of the donors gave at least one pre-ART PBMC sample and at least two post-ART PBMC samples. Every single participant having HIV got treatment inside the United States. This was the immunoSEQ v3.0 assay at survey level. Only in-frame clones appear in the TCRdb table, and some are missing; sequencing was by immunoSEQ multiplex PCR. The repertoire holds nearly 50,000 clones, with about 80% as singletons. The study, taken as a whole, reports: CDR3 lengths in HIV samples spanned a narrower range than controls.

The chain uses TRBV5-1 and TRBJ2-7; a possible D gene is TRBD2 (6 bases). This clonotype originated in a woman aged 18 to 35 with HIV. Sample: unsorted PBMCs, taken 0.8 years after starting antiretroviral therapy. DNA for the CDR3: TGCGCCAGCAGCTTGGACTCGGGGGCCTACGAGCAGTACTTC. It encodes CASSLDSGAYEQYF. The complete variable domain, with remaining parts taken from reference TRBV5-1 and TRBJ2-7, reads KAGVTQTPRYLIKTRGQQVTLSCSPISGHRSVSWYQQTPGQGLQFLFEYFSETQRNKGNFPGRFSGRQFSNSRSEMNVSTLELGDSALYLCASSLDSGAYEQYFGPGTRLTVT.